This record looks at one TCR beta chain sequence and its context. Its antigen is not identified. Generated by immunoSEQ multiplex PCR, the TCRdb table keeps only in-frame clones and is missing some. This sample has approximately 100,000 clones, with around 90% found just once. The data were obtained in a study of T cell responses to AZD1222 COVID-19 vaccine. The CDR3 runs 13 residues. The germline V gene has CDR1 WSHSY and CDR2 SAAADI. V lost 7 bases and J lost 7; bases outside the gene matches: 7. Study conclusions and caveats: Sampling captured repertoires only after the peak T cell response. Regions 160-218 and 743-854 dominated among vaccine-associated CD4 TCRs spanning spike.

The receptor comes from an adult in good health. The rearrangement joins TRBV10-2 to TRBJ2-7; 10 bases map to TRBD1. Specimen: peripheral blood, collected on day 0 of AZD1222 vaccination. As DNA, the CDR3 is TGCGCCAGCAACTCGGGGACAGGGGTGGAGCAGTACTTC. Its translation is CASNSGTGVEQYF.